The next 28 T cell receptor beta chains were all read from a single sample in a study of blood T cells in healthy people across ages. Then a second PCR, running roughly 7 to 11 cycles, was carried out with a sample-barcoded 5' primer and a J-beta primer mix. TCRdb itself ran the 5' RACE reads through MiXCR, one entry per CDR3 protein. Of around 780,000 distinct CDR3 sequences detected, just over 55% appear once; the ten largest clones hold roughly 24%. The sequenced sample consisted of blood. These receptors originate from a man in his forties or fifties in good health.

This clonotype was counted a single time. Since a much larger clone is just one base distant, this may be a read error. V usage is TRBV29-1 and J usage is TRBJ2-7; 8 positions agree with TRBD1. Germline-derived CDR1 and CDR2 are SQVTM and ANQGSEA. This CDR3 has 16 residues. With 5 bases clipped from V and 7 bases from J, the junction kept 19 bases outside the gene matches. This CDR3 is CSVLDRAQSLGNEQYF. For the CDR3, the DNA is TGCAGCGTTCTGGACAGGGCCCAGTCCCTCGGGAATGAGCAGTACTTC.

The chain recombines TRBV20-1 with TRBJ2-7; 8 bases are a match to TRBD2. Matching the DNA end better, TRBJ2-5 makes the J call doubtful. Germline values: CDR1 DFQATT, CDR2 SNEGSKA (reference sequence). CDR3 length: 14 residues. CDR3 in amino acids: CSAREAGGLGTQYF. The DNA for the CDR3 is TGCAGTGCTAGAGAGGCGGGAGGCTTGGGGACCCAGTACTTC.

The table lists this clonotype with a few counts. V and J are TRBV2 and TRBJ1-2; D gene ambiguous. CDR1 is SNHLY, CDR2 FYNNEI, per germline. CDR3 length: 13 amino acids. V was trimmed by 8 bases and J by 2 bases, leaving 12 bases between them. In DNA, the CDR3 is TGTGCCAGCCGTATCAGACTGAACTATGGCTACACCTTC. Its translation: CASRIRLNYGYTF.

This chain uses TRBV29-1 with TRBJ2-4, with D possibly TRBD2 on 6 matching bases. The J call is uncertain, as TRBJ2-7 better fits the DNA end. CDR3 length: 16 residues. Germline V gene data show CDR1 as SQVTM and CDR2 as ANQGSEA. CDR3 DNA sequence: TGCAGCGTTGTGGATCCTTGGAGGGGCTCGACTGTCGAGCAGTACTTC. This sequence encodes CSVVDPWRGSTVEQYF.

This chain uses TRBV2 with TRBJ2-5; D call uncertain. V was clipped by 7 bases and J by 2 bases, with 5 bases between them. CDR1 and CDR2 (germline): SNHLY, FYNNEI. This CDR3 is 11 amino acids long. The CDR3 loop reads CASNQQETQYF. In nucleotides, the CDR3 is TGTGCCAGCAATCAGCAAGAGACCCAGTACTTC.

This clonotype was detected only a few times. V is TRBV4-2 and J is TRBJ2-3; TRBD2 agrees at 9 bases. Germline lookup yields CDR1 LGHNA and CDR2 YNFKEQ. V lost 1 base and J lost 2; bases outside the gene matches: 7. The CDR3 totals 17 residues. The CDR3 reads CASSQGGGAITTDTQYF. The CDR3 DNA is TGTGCCAGCAGCCAAGGCGGGGGGGCCATCACCACAGATACGCAGTATTTT.

The chain couples TRBV27 to TRBJ2-5, with a weak D call TRBD2 (6 bases). This CDR3 contains 16 residues. V was clipped by 6 bases and J by 0 bases, with 17 bases between them. Germline CDR1 reads MNHEY; CDR2 reads SMNVEV (reference sequence). CDR3: CASSANSGAYQETQYF. The CDR3 coding sequence is TGTGCCAGCAGCGCAAATAGCGGCGCCTACCAAGAGACCCAGTACTTC.

In its sample, this clonotype was seen a few times. The chain uses TRBV20-1 and TRBJ2-7, with 13 bases fitting TRBD2. Germline-derived CDR1 and CDR2 are DFQATT and SNEGSKA (reference sequence). The CDR3 has 16 amino acids. V dropped 2 bases and J dropped 0; count of bases not matched to a gene: 4. This chain's CDR3 is CSARPRTSGSSYEQYF. The CDR3 nucleotides read TGCAGTGCTAGACCAAGGACTAGCGGGAGCTCCTACGAGCAGTACTTC.

The rearrangement joins TRBV28 to TRBJ2-1; tentatively, D is TRBD1 (6 bases). V gave up 2 bases and J gave up 0 bases, with 11 bases separating them. Germline V gene lookup returns CDR1 MDHEN and CDR2 SYDVKM. This CDR3 has 16 residues. The CDR3 DNA reads TGTGCCAGCAGTTTAATCACAGGGATCTCCTACAATGAGCAGTTCTTC. This translates into CASSLITGISYNEQFF. Full variable domain (remainder filled in from reference TRBV28 and TRBJ2-1): DVKVTQSSRYLVKRTGEKVFLECVQDMDHENMFWYRQDPGLGLRLIYFSYDVKMKEKGDIPEGYSVSREKKERFSLILESASTNQTSMYLCASSLITGISYNEQFFGPGTRLTVL.

The chain employs TRBV10-3 and TRBJ2-3; either TRBD1 or TRBD2 may fit D (5 bases each). Trimming took 0 bases from V and 1 from J, leaving 14 bases between them. The CDR3 sequence is 17 residues long. The germline V gene encodes CDR1 ENHRY and CDR2 SYGVKD. The CDR3 region has the DNA TGTGCCATCAGTGAGTCAACCGGGACCCCGGGCACAGATACGCAGTATTTT. Translation gives CAISESTGTPGTDTQYF.

V and J are TRBV3-1 and TRBJ2-3, with D unclear. The CDR3 sequence is 15 residues long. Germline CDR1 LGHDT, CDR2 YNNKEL (reference sequence). V lost 0 bases to trimming and J lost 5 bases, with 12 bases between them. The CDR3 DNA reads TGTGCCAGCAGCCAAGATCCCCTATTAGGAGATACGCAGTATTTT. Translated, it gives CASSQDPLLGDTQYF.

The chain links TRBV27 to TRBJ2-3; D is unclear. Germline assignment: CDR1 MNHEY and CDR2 SMNVEV (reference sequence). This CDR3 comprises 14 residues. The V gene lost 0 bases and the J gene lost 3 bases, with 7 bases spanning the gap. CDR3 DNA: TGTGCCAGCAGTTTATCCGCGAGAACAGATACGCAGTATTTT. Amino acids: CASSLSARTDTQYF.

The chain recombines TRBV6-5 with TRBJ1-1; D possibly corresponds to TRBD1 (6 bases). CDR3 length: 14 residues. The germline V and J ends were trimmed by 5 bases and 1 base, with 11 bases remaining between them. Germline V gene data show CDR1 as MNHEY and CDR2 as SVGAGI. Here the CDR3 DNA reads TGTGCCAGCAGTAGGGACATTCCGAACACTGAAGCTTTCTTT. The encoded protein is CASSRDIPNTEAFF.

This sequence joins TRBV6-1 and TRBJ1-1, with D possibly being TRBD1 (5 bases). The CDR3 totals 12 residues. Germline V lookup: CDR1 MNHNS, CDR2 SASEGT. Trimming took off 4 bases at V and 6 bases at J, with 9 bases between the two ends. CDR3 in amino acids: CASSGWGPEAFF. CDR3 nucleotides: TGTGCCAGCAGTGGTTGGGGCCCTGAAGCTTTCTTT.

This clonotype was counted a few times. The chain carries TRBV5-1 and TRBJ2-7; tentatively, D is TRBD1 or TRBD2 (5 bases each). V was shortened by 4 bases and J by 0 bases, with 20 bases between the two germline ends. There are 17 residues in the CDR3. Germline V gene sequence: CDR1 SGHRS, CDR2 YFSETQ. DNA for the CDR3: TGCGCCAGCAGCCCCTCCGGGACGGATACTATCTCCTACGAGCAGTACTTC. Protein sequence: CASSPSGTDTISYEQYF.

This clonotype was recorded only once. The chain uses TRBV4-3 and TRBJ2-1, with TRBD2 matching 13 bases. The CDR3 runs 21 residues. Per the germline V gene, CDR1 is LGHNA and CDR2 is YSLEER. V lost 1 base to trimming and J lost 7 bases; unmatched junction nucleotides: 19. The CDR3 sequence is CASSQVPSRSFTSGRGNEQFF. In DNA form, the CDR3 reads TGCGCCAGCAGCCAAGTCCCCTCTAGGTCTTTTACTAGCGGGAGGGGTAATGAGCAGTTCTTC.

This rearrangement joins TRBV7-3 to TRBJ2-1; 10 bases agree with TRBD1. Germline lookup yields CDR1 SGHTA and CDR2 FQGTGA. The CDR3 covers 16 residues. The V and J ends lost 1 base and 5 bases, in that order; junction bases with no gene match: 5. The CDR3 is CASSLNFGQGDNEQFF. The CDR3 DNA sequence: TGTGCCAGCAGCTTAAATTTTGGACAGGGGGACAATGAGCAGTTCTTC.

The chain uses TRBV20-1 and TRBJ2-7, with D maybe TRBD1 (5 bases). The V end was cut by 3 bases, the J end by 1 base, with 13 bases between. This CDR3 region has 14 residues. CDR1 is DFQATT and CDR2 is SNEGSKA in the germline V gene (reference sequence). CDR3 in amino acids: CSASFVTDSYEQYF. In nucleotides, the CDR3 is TGCAGTGCTAGTTTCGTGACAGATTCCTACGAGCAGTACTTC.

For the CDR3, the DNA is TGTGCCAGCAGTGAAAACAGGGTCTCCTACGAGCAGTACTTC. Protein: CASSENRVSYEQYF. The rearrangement uses TRBV25-1 and TRBJ2-7; TRBD1 might be the D (6 bases). The CDR3 loop spans 14 amino acids. The V gene's germline CDR1 is MGHDK and CDR2 SYGVNS. Trimming removed 2 bases at V and 0 bases at J, with 8 bases between.

This clonotype was recorded only once. The gene calls are TRBV4-3 and TRBJ2-1, with 14 nucleotides matching TRBD2. This CDR3 is 20 amino acids long. Germline V lookup: CDR1 LGHNA, CDR2 YSLEER. V was pared by 3 bases and J by 9 bases, with 19 bases of the junction left unmatched. CDR3 in amino acids: CASSQRLAGGPEWPLVEQFF. The CDR3, as DNA: TGCGCCAGCAGCCAGCGACTAGCGGGAGGGCCTGAGTGGCCCTTGGTTGAGCAGTTCTTC.

The J gene is TRBJ1-4, the V gene TRBV27, with D possibly TRBD1 on 6 matching bases. From germline, CDR1 is MNHEY and CDR2 SMNVEV (reference sequence). Trimming shortened V by 5 bases and J by 8 bases, and 18 bases separated the two germline ends. This CDR3 has 15 amino acids. CDR3 in DNA: TGTGCCAGCAGTGACCGGGACAAAGAAGGAGAAAAACTGTTTTTT. Translated, it gives CASSDRDKEGEKLFF.

The chain is built from TRBV28 and TRBJ2-7; 8 bases align to TRBD1. The CDR3 extends over 16 amino acids. Germline V gene lookup returns CDR1 MDHEN and CDR2 SYDVKM. V was pared by 5 bases and J by 0 bases, with 9 bases of the junction left unmatched. The CDR3 region has the DNA TGTGCCAGCAGTCCTATGGGACAGGCGAGCTCCTACGAGCAGTACTTC. As protein: CASSPMGQASSYEQYF.

This chain links TRBV27 with TRBJ1-6; no definite D call. CDR3 length: 14 amino acids. Germline CDR1 reads MNHEY; CDR2 reads SMNVEV (reference sequence). V dropped 6 bases and J dropped 0 bases, with 6 bases sitting between them. In DNA, the CDR3 is TGTGCCAGCAGCCCGAGCTCCTATAATTCACCCCTCCACTTT. Protein: CASSPSSYNSPLHF.

The rearrangement joins TRBV28 to TRBJ2-3; D is ambiguous. V lost 2 bases and J lost 12, with 15 bases in between. Germline loops: CDR1 MDHEN, CDR2 SYDVKM. The CDR3 spans 13 residues. The CDR3 DNA is TGTGCCAGCAGTTTAGGGCTGGTAGGTACACAGTATTTT. Encoded protein: CASSLGLVGTQYF.

In the case of this clonotype: At one of its ends the junction is not consistent with the germline gene, which may arise from a read error. The chain couples TRBV7-2 to TRBJ1-6, with TRBD1 matching over 7 bases. The length of the CDR3 is 16 residues. Germline-derived CDR1 and CDR2 are SGHTA and FQGNSA. The CDR3 region has the DNA TGTGCCAGCAGCCCTCAACAGGGGACCTATAATTCACCCCACCACTTT. It encodes CASSPQQGTYNSPHHF.

The chain links TRBV5-1 to TRBJ2-3, with TRBD1 identical over 7 bases. CDR3 length equals 20 residues. Germline CDR1 reads SGHRS; CDR2 reads YFSETQ. Unmatched junction bases numbered 19, after V lost 2 bases and J lost 1 base. DNA for the CDR3: TGCGCCAGCAGCTTAGATGGACATGCCCCAGGACAGGTGGGCACAGATACGCAGTATTTT. It encodes CASSLDGHAPGQVGTDTQYF.

The rearrangement uses TRBV29-1 and TRBJ2-6; D call uncertain. This CDR3 spans 13 amino acids. V was pared by 5 bases and J by 2 bases, with 7 bases between. Germline-derived CDR1 and CDR2 are SQVTM and ANQGSEA. This CDR3 is CSVRIAGANVLTF. For the CDR3, the DNA is TGCAGCGTTCGGATTGCTGGGGCCAACGTCCTGACTTTC. The entire variable domain, with the rest obtained from reference TRBV29-1 and TRBJ2-6, is as follows: SAVISQKPSRDICQRGTSLTIQCQVDSQVTMMFWYRQQPGQSLTLIATANQGSEATYESGFVIDKFPISRPNLTFSTLTVSNMSPEDSSIYLCSVRIAGANVLTFGAGSRLTVL.

The V call is TRBV7-2, the J call TRBJ2-1; no firm D call. Germline V gene lookup returns CDR1 SGHTA and CDR2 FQGNSA. This CDR3 is built from 14 residues. Trimming removed 10 bases at V and 7 bases at J, with 20 bases between. The chain's CDR3 is CATADVPLSNEQFF. In DNA form, the CDR3 reads TGTGCCACCGCGGACGTCCCTCTTTCGAATGAGCAGTTCTTC.